One and the same sample provided the 25 T cell receptor beta chains below, sequenced in a study of OX40 agonist ivuxolimab in advanced cancers. The table came from immunoSEQ multiplex PCR; TCRdb's copy has only in-frame clones and leaves some out. The data contain about 43,000 clones, 75% to 90% of them singletons. This specimen consisted of CD4+ or CD8+ T cells sorted from blood, obtained in a trial of the OX40 agonist ivuxolimab. These receptors all stem from an adult with an advanced solid tumor such as melanoma, head and neck, liver or kidney cancer.

This chain links TRBV25-1 with TRBJ1-4; D is ambiguous. The CDR3 length is 13 residues. Germline-derived CDR1 and CDR2 are MGHDK and SYGVNS. V lost 3 bases and J lost 8, with 10 bases in between. CDR3 sequence reads: CASSERLGEKLFF. CDR3 sequence (DNA): TGTGCCAGCAGTGAGCGGTTGGGGGAAAAACTGTTTTTT. Combining the CDR3 with reference TRBV25-1 and TRBJ1-4 gives the whole variable domain EADIYQTPRYLVIGTGKKITLECSQTMGHDKMYWYQQDPGMELHLIHYSYGVNSTEKGDLSSESTVSRIRTEHFPLTLESARPSHTSQYLCASSERLGEKLFFGSGTQLSVL.

This clone was observed a handful of times. The chain has TRBV2 and TRBJ1-1; 8 nucleotides align to TRBD1. V trimming: 7 bases; J trimming: 7 bases; junction bases outside the gene matches: 11. The length of the CDR3 is 14 residues. Germline values: CDR1 SNHLY, CDR2 FYNNEI. CDR3 sequence: CASKNRTGKSEAFF. DNA for the CDR3: TGTGCCAGCAAGAATCGGACAGGGAAGAGTGAAGCTTTCTTT.

This chain connects TRBV29-1 to TRBJ1-4; D is undetermined. The V gene's germline CDR1 is SQVTM and CDR2 ANQGSEA. The ends were cut back, 4 bases at V and 0 bases at J, with 9 bases in the middle. This CDR3 is built from 14 residues. The CDR3 here is CSVGGSATNEKLFF. CDR3 bases: TGCAGCGTTGGTGGTAGTGCAACTAATGAAAAACTGTTTTTT.

J is TRBJ1-6 and V is TRBV5-4, with D possibly TRBD1 on 6 matching bases. There are 15 residues in the CDR3. V lost 2 bases and J 12 bases, leaving 18 bases between the germline ends. Looked up from germline, CDR1 is SGHNT and CDR2 is YYREEE (reference sequence). CDR3 amino acids: CASSFPGQKGEPLHF. CDR3 bases: TGTGCCAGCAGCTTTCCGGGACAAAAAGGGGAACCCCTCCACTTT.

The chain links TRBV10-1 to TRBJ2-2, with D perhaps TRBD1 (5 bases). Germline V gene data show CDR1 as WNHNN and CDR2 as SYGVQD (reference sequence). V dropped 4 bases and J dropped 3 bases, with 12 bases sitting between them. The CDR3 covers 15 residues. The CDR3 bases are TGCGCCAGCAGTGCGCAGGGAAGATACACCGGGGAGCTGTTTTTT. Its protein product is CASSAQGRYTGELFF.

This chain connects TRBV2 to TRBJ2-5; the match to TRBD2 covers 12 bases. The V segment lost 7 bases and the J segment 5 bases; nucleotides outside the gene matches: 8. The CDR3 has 15 residues. CDR1 and CDR2 from the germline V gene are SNHLY and FYNNEI. Here the CDR3 reads CASMNLAGGEETQYF. The CDR3 nucleotides read TGTGCCAGCATGAACCTAGCGGGAGGGGAGGAGACCCAGTACTTC.

This rearrangement joins TRBV9 to TRBJ2-1, with TRBD1 identical over 9 bases. The germline V gene has CDR1 SGDLS and CDR2 YYNGEE. Germline trimming cut 0 bases from V and 8 bases from J; bases unmatched to any gene: 9. The CDR3 is 16 residues long. This chain's CDR3 is CASSVETGGNYDEQFF. CDR3 DNA: TGTGCCAGCAGCGTAGAGACAGGGGGAAATTATGATGAGCAGTTCTTC.

The chain couples TRBV19 to TRBJ2-5, with 11 bases matching TRBD1. The J call is uncertain, as TRBJ2-7 better fits the DNA end. The germline gives CDR1 LNHDA, CDR2 SQIVND (reference sequence). The CDR3 consists of 15 residues. The chain's CDR3 is CASSMSSGTGGEQYF. The CDR3, as DNA: TGTGCCAGTAGTATGTCCTCCGGGACAGGGGGCGAGCAGTACTTC.

The V gene is TRBV9, the J gene TRBJ2-5, with D perhaps matching TRBD2 (6 bases). The CDR3 has 13 residues. Trimming stripped 3 bases from V and 2 bases from J, with 8 bases between. Per germline, CDR1 SGDLS and CDR2 YYNGEE. In nucleotides, the CDR3 is TGTGCCAGCAGCGCGGGGGTACAAGAGACCCAGTACTTC. Its protein is CASSAGVQETQYF.

The chain combines TRBV6-5 with TRBJ2-7, with D unclear. The CDR3 loop spans 16 amino acids. Germline V lookup: CDR1 MNHEY, CDR2 SVGAGI. The V end was cut by 2 bases, the J end by 2 bases, with 16 bases between. The CDR3 sequence: CASSYRRSMSAYEQYF. The CDR3 DNA reads as TGTGCCAGCAGTTACCGCAGGTCTATGAGTGCCTACGAGCAGTACTTC.

The J gene is TRBJ2-3, the V gene TRBV9, with 9 bases matching TRBD2. This CDR3 is built from 16 residues. V shed 0 bases, J shed 5 bases, and the junction held 7 bases outside the gene matches. Germline loops: CDR1 SGDLS, CDR2 YYNGEE. CDR3 amino acids: CASSVGGGGAGDTQYF. The CDR3 DNA reads as TGTGCCAGCAGCGTAGGCGGCGGGGGGGCCGGAGATACGCAGTATTTT.

This clone was detected only a few times. The rearrangement links TRBV5-4 to TRBJ2-1; D remains unclear. Germline CDR1 reads SGHNT; CDR2 reads YYREEE (reference sequence). The V end lost 3 bases, the J end lost 0 bases, and 13 bases lay between the germline ends. The CDR3 runs 16 residues. CDR3 protein: CASSSVQWSSYNEQFF. The DNA of the CDR3 is TGTGCCAGCAGCTCGGTACAGTGGAGCTCCTACAATGAGCAGTTCTTC.

V is TRBV7-8 and J is TRBJ2-1; D not resolved. Germline CDR1 SGHVS, CDR2 FQNEAQ. V was pared by 1 base and J by 8 bases, with 12 bases between. The CDR3 totals 14 residues. The CDR3 DNA follows: TGTGCCAGCAGCTTAGTTTGGACGGCCGATGAGCAGTTCTTC. It yields the protein CASSLVWTADEQFF.

This chain joins TRBV28 and TRBJ2-3; 11 bases fit TRBD2. This CDR3 spans 18 amino acids. With 5 bases clipped from V and 6 bases from J, the junction kept 16 bases outside the gene matches. Germline V gene sequence: CDR1 MDHEN, CDR2 SYDVKM. The CDR3 coding sequence is TGTGCCAGCAGTACACGACAGTCTAGCGGGGGGCCAGGCGATACGCAGTATTTT. This sequence encodes CASSTRQSSGGPGDTQYF. The complete variable domain, with remaining parts taken from reference TRBV28 and TRBJ2-3, reads DVKVTQSSRYLVKRTGEKVFLECVQDMDHENMFWYRQDPGLGLRLIYFSYDVKMKEKGDIPEGYSVSREKKERFSLILESASTNQTSMYLCASSTRQSSGGPGDTQYFGPGTRLTVL.

The CDR3 nucleotides read TGCGCCAGCAGCTTGACCGACTATGGCTACACCTTC. It yields the protein CASSLTDYGYTF. The rearrangement uses TRBV5-1 and TRBJ1-2; D is undetermined. The CDR3 has 12 residues. Per germline, CDR1 SGHRS and CDR2 YFSETQ. The V and J ends lost 1 base and 3 bases respectively, with 4 bases between them.

The chain carries TRBV13 and TRBJ1-2, with TRBD1 as a possible D gene (6 bases). From germline, CDR1 is PRHDT and CDR2 FYEKMQ (reference sequence). CDR3 length equals 13 residues. V gave up 6 bases and J gave up 7 bases, with 15 bases separating them. The CDR3 loop is CASSTTGMGGYTF. CDR3 coding DNA: TGTGCCAGCAGTACCACAGGGATGGGTGGCTACACCTTC.

This clone was counted once. V gene TRBV10-3 combines with J gene TRBJ1-2; 12 bases fit TRBD1. This CDR3 has 14 residues. CDR1 ENHRY and CDR2 SYGVKD come from the germline V gene. J lost 4 bases, V lost 6 bases, and 3 bases had no gene match. The CDR3 DNA is TGTGCCATCAGCCCGGGACAGGGGGCCTATGGCTACACCTTC. It specifies CAISPGQGAYGYTF.

The chain recombines TRBV9 with TRBJ1-6; tentative D call: TRBD1 (5 bases). This CDR3 has 13 amino acids. Germline CDR1 and CDR2: SGDLS and YYNGEE. V was clipped by 0 bases and J by 10 bases, with 8 bases between them. The CDR3 bases are TGTGCCAGCAGCGTAGGGGGCAACTCACCCCTCCACTTT. Protein: CASSVGGNSPLHF.

This clone was counted between two and nine times. The V gene is TRBV19, the J gene TRBJ1-5; D remains unclear. The germline gives CDR1 LNHDA, CDR2 SQIVND (reference sequence). The CDR3 length is 14 residues. V was cut by 5 bases and J by 5 bases, with 13 bases left in between. The CDR3 DNA follows: TGTGCCAGTAGTTTTTCGTGGTTCGATCAGCCCCAGCATTTT. Its translation is CASSFSWFDQPQHF.

The rearrangement joins TRBV19 to TRBJ1-4; D perhaps matches TRBD1 (6 bases). Germline values: CDR1 LNHDA, CDR2 SQIVND (reference sequence). The CDR3 length is 15 residues. V was cut by 10 bases and J by 2 bases, with 17 bases left in between. The CDR3 sequence: CATRGAGLTNEKLFF. For the CDR3, the DNA is TGTGCCACCCGGGGGGCCGGCCTGACTAATGAAAAACTGTTTTTT.

This clone was seen once. CDR3 sequence reads: CASSQDDRETQYF. The CDR3 DNA is TGCGCCAGCAGCCAAGATGACAGGGAGACCCAGTACTTC. J is TRBJ2-5 and V is TRBV4-1, with a weak D call TRBD1 (6 bases). V dropped 0 bases and J dropped 5 bases, with 7 bases sitting between them. The CDR3 spans 13 residues. Germline CDR1 is MGHRA and CDR2 is YSYEKL.

This chain uses TRBV7-2 with TRBJ2-3, with 7 bases identical to TRBD2. CDR3 length: 12 amino acids. Unmatched junction bases numbered 3, after V lost 6 bases and J lost 6 bases. The V gene's germline CDR1 is SGHTA and CDR2 FQGNSA. As DNA, the CDR3 is TGTGCCAGCAGGACCGGGGGGGATACGCAGTATTTT. As protein: CASRTGGDTQYF. Drawing the rest from reference TRBV7-2 and TRBJ2-3, the complete variable domain is GAGVSQSPSNKVTEKGKDVELRCDPISGHTALYWYRQSLGQGLEFLIYFQGNSAPDKSGLPSDRFSAERTGGSVSTLTIQRTQQEDSAVYLCASRTGGDTQYFGPGTRLTVL.

The chain is built from TRBV2 and TRBJ1-5; D might be TRBD1 (6 bases). The V end lost 3 bases, the J end lost 6 bases, and 12 bases lay between the germline ends. The CDR3 length is 14 residues. CDR1 SNHLY and CDR2 FYNNEI come from the germline V gene. CDR3 protein: CASSELGAGQPQHF. The CDR3, as DNA: TGTGCCAGCAGTGAGCTGGGGGCGGGTCAGCCCCAGCATTTT.

The chain couples TRBV4-1 to TRBJ1-2; TRBD1 matches 7 bases. Germline V lookup: CDR1 MGHRA, CDR2 YSYEKL. CDR3 size: 13 residues. V lost 5 bases, J lost 2 bases, and 2 bases stayed unmatched. The CDR3 nucleotides are TGCGCCAGCAGCGAGACAGGGAACTATGGCTACACCTTC. Its protein product is CASSETGNYGYTF.

V and J are TRBV2 and TRBJ1-5; D is uncertain. Trimming stripped 6 bases from V and 0 bases from J, with 6 bases between. Per the germline V gene, CDR1 is SNHLY and CDR2 is FYNNEI. This CDR3 is built from 13 residues. The CDR3 loop is CASSDRSNQPQHF. The CDR3 DNA reads TGTGCCAGCAGCGATCGTAGCAATCAGCCCCAGCATTTT.